This T cell receptor (beta chain) appears in the sequencing data of a study of Graves' ophthalmopathy and Graves' hyperthyroidism. Overall study findings and caveats: Blood samples also showed most expanded thyroid clonotypes exceeding 0.001 frequency.

People with hyperthyroidism were aged 18 to 65 and newly diagnosed, under 2 months' duration. Among the exclusions were patients with other autoimmune diseases, uncontrolled infections, pregnancy or lactation. PBMCs stemmed from 7.5 to 10 ml of fresh peripheral blood. As concerns this clonotype: Its cognate antigen is unknown.

Amplification targeted the TCR beta CDR3 regions, with RNA transcripts as the source material. The first-round RT-PCR employed HTBI primers together with the Qiagen OneStep RT-PCR kit. A multiplex PCR was then performed as the second round. TCRdb analysed the multiplex PCR reads with MiXCR anew, one entry per CDR3 protein. This sample yields 600,000 to 650,000 distinct CDR3 sequences, of which around a fifth are seen a single time; approximately 7.7% belongs to the top ten. The sample comprised peripheral blood. This sequence originates from a young woman with stable Graves' hyperthyroidism. Some clones in this sample may be carry-over from other donors' samples.

The CDR3 DNA is TGTGCCAGCAGCTCCTCCCGACCATCCAACACTGAAGCTTTCTTT. It specifies CASSSSRPSNTEAFF. This chain joins TRBV7-2 and TRBJ1-1, with no clear D. This CDR3 region has 15 residues. V was trimmed by 4 bases and J by 2 bases, leaving 14 bases between them. Germline values: CDR1 SGHTA, CDR2 FQGNSA.